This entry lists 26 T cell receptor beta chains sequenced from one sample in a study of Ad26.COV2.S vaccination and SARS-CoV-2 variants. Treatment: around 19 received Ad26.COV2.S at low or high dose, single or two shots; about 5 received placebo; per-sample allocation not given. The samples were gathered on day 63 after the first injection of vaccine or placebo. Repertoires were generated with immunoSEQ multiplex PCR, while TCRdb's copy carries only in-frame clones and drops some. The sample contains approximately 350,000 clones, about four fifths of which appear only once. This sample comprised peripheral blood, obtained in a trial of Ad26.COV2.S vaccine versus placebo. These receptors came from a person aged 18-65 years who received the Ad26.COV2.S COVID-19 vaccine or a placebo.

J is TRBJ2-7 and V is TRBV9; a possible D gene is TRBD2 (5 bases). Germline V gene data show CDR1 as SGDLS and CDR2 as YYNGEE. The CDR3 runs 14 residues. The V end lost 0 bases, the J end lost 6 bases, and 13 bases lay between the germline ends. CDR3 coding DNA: TGTGCCAGCAGCGTAGAAGTGGGAGTCACCGAGCAGTACTTC. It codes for CASSVEVGVTEQYF.

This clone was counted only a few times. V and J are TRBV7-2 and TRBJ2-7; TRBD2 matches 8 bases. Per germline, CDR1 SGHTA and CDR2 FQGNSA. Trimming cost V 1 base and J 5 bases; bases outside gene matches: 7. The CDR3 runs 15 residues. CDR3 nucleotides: TGTGCCAGCAGCTTAGTGGGACTAGTGAACCACGAGCAGTACTTC. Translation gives CASSLVGLVNHEQYF.

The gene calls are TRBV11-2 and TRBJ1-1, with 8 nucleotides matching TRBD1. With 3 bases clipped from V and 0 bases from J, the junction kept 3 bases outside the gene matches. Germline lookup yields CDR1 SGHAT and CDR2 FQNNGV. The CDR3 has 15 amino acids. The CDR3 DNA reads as TGTGCCAGCAGCTTCGCAGGGGGCATGAACACTGAAGCTTTCTTT. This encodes CASSFAGGMNTEAFF.

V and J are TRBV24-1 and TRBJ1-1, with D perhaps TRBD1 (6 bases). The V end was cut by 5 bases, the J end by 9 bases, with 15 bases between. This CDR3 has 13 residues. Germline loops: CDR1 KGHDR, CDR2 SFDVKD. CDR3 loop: CATSGDGTFKAFF. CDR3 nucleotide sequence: TGTGCCACCAGTGGCGATGGGACATTCAAAGCTTTCTTT.

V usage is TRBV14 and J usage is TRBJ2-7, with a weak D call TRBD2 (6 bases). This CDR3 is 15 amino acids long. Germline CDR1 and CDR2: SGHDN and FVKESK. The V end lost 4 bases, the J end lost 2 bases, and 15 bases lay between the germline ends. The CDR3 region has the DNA TGTGCCAGCAGCCCCTTCGGGGGAAGGGCCTACGAGCAGTACTTC. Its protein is CASSPFGGRAYEQYF.

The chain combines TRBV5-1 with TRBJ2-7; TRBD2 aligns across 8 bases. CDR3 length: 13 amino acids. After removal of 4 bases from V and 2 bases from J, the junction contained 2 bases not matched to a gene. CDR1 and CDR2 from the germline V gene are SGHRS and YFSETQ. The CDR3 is CASSTGLAYEQYF. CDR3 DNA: TGCGCCAGCAGCACGGGACTAGCCTACGAGCAGTACTTC.

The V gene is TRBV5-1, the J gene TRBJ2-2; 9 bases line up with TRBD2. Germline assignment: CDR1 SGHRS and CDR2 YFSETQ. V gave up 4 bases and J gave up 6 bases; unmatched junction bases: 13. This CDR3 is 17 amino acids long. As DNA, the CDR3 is TGCGCCAGCAGCCCTGACCCTATAGCGGGAGTCTCCGGGGAGCTGTTTTTT. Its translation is CASSPDPIAGVSGELFF.

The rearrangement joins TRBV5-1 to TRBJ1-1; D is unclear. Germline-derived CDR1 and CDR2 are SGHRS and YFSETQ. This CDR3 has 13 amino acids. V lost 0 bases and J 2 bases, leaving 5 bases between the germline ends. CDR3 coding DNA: TGCGCCAGCAGCTTGGTGATAAACACTGAAGCTTTCTTT. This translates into CASSLVINTEAFF.

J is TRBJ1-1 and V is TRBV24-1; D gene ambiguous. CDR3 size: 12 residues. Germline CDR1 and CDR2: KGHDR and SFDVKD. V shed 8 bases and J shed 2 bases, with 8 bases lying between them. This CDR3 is CATNRYNTEAFF. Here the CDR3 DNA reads TGTGCCACCAATCGCTATAACACTGAAGCTTTCTTT.

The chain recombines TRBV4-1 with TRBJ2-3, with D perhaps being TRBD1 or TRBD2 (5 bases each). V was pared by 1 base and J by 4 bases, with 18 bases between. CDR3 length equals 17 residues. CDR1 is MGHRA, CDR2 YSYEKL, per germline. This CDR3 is CASSQGTPGWGPDTQYF. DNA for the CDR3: TGCGCCAGCAGCCAAGGGACTCCGGGGTGGGGCCCAGATACGCAGTATTTT.

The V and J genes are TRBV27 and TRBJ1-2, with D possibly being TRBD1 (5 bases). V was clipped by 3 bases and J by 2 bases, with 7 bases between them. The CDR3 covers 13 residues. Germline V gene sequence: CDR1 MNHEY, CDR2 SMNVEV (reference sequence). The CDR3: CASSFRGNYGYTF. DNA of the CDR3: TGTGCCAGCAGTTTTCGGGGCAACTATGGCTACACCTTC.

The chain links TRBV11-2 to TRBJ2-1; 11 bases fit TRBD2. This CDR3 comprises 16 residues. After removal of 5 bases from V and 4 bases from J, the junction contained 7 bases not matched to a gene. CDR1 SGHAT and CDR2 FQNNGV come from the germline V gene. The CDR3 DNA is TGTGCCAGCAGCACCCGGACTAGCGGGCGTTACAATGAGCAGTTCTTC. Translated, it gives CASSTRTSGRYNEQFF.

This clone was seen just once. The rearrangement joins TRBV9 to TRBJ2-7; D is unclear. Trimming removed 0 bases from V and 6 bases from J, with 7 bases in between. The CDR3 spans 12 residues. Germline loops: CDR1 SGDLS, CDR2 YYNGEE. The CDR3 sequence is CASSVEKGEQYF. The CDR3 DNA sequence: TGTGCCAGCAGCGTAGAGAAGGGCGAGCAGTACTTC.

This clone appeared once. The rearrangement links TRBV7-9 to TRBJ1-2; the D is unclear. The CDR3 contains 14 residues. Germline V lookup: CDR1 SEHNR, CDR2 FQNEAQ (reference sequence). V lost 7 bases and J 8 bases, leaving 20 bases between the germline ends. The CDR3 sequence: CASTRARTGWGYTF. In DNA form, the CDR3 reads TGTGCCAGCACTCGGGCCAGGACGGGTTGGGGCTACACCTTC.

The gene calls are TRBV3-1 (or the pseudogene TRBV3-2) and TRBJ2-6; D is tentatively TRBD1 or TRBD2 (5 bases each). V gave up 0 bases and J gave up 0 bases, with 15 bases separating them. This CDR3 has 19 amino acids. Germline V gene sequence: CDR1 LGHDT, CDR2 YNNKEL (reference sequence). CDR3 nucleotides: TGTGCCAGCAGCCAAGATAGGGGACGGAGTATCTCTGGGGCCAACGTCCTGACTTTC. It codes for CASSQDRGRSISGANVLTF.

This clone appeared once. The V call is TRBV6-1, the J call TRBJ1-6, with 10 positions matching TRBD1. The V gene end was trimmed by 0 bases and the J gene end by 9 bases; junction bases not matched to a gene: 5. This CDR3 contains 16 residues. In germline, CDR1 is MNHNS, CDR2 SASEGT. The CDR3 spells CASSEAPGQGSSPLHF. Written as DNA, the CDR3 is TGTGCCAGCAGTGAAGCCCCGGGACAGGGGTCTTCACCCCTCCACTTT.

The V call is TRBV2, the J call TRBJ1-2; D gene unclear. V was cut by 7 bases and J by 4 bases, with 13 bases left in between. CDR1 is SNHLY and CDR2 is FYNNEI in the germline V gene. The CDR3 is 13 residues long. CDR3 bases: TGTGCCAGCAAGATAGAATCAACCTATGGCTACACCTTC. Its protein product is CASKIESTYGYTF.

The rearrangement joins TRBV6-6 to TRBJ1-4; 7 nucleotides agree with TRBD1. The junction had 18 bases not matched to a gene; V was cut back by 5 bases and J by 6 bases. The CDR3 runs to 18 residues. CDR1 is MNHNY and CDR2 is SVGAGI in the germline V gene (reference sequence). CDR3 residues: CASSQGEGGPRRYEKLFF. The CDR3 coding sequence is TGTGCCAGCAGTCAGGGGGAGGGAGGGCCTCGTAGGTATGAAAAACTGTTTTTT.

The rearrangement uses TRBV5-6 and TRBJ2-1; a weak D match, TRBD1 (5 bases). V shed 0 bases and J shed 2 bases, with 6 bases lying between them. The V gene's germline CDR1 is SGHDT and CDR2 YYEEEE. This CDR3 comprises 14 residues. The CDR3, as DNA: TGTGCCAGCAGCTTGGGCAGGGCCTACAATGAGCAGTTCTTC. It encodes CASSLGRAYNEQFF.

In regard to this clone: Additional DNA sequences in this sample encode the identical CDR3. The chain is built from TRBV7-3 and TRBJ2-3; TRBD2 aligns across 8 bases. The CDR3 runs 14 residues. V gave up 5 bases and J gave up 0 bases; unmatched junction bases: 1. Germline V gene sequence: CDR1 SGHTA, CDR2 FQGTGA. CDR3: CASSPGGSTDTQYF. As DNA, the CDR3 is TGTGCCAGCAGCCCGGGGGGGAGCACAGATACGCAGTATTTT.

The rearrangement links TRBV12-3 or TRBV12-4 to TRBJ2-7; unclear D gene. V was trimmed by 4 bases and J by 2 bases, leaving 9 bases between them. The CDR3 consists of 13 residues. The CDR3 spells CASSSDLAYEQYF. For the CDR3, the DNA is TGTGCCAGCAGTTCGGACCTGGCCTACGAGCAGTACTTC.

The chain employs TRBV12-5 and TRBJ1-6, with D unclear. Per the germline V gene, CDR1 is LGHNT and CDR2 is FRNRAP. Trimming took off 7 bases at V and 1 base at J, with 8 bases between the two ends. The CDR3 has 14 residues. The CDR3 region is CASELGSYNSPLHF. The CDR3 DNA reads TGTGCTAGTGAGCTGGGGTCCTATAATTCACCCCTCCACTTT.

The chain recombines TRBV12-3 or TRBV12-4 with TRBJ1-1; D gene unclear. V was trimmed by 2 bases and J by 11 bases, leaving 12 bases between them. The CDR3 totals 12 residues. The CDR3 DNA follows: TGTGCCAGCAGTTTACCCCGGGGTGCGGCTTTCTTT. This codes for CASSLPRGAAFF.

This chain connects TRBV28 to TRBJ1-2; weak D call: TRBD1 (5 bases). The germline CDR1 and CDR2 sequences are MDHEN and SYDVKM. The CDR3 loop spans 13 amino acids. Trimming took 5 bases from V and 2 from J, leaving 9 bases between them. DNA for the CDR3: TGTGCCAGCAGTCGGGGACGGAACTATGGCTACACCTTC. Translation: CASSRGRNYGYTF.

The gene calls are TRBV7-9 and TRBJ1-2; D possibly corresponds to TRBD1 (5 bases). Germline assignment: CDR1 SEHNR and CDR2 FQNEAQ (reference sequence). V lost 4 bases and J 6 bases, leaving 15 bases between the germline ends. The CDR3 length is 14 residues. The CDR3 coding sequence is TGTGCCAGCAGCTATGATACGGGGGTTGATGGCTACACCTTC. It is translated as CASSYDTGVDGYTF.

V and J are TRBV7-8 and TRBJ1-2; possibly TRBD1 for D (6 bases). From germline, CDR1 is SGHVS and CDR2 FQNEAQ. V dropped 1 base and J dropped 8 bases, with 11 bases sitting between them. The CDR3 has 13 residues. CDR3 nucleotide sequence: TGTGCCAGCAGCTTAGGGACAGCTCAAGGCTACACCTTC. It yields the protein CASSLGTAQGYTF. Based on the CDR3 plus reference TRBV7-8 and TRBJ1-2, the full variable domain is GAGVSQSPRYKVAKRGQDVALRCDPISGHVSLFWYQQALGQGPEFLTYFQNEAQLDKSGLPSDRFFAERPEGSVSTLKIQRTQQEDSAVYLCASSLGTAQGYTFGSGTRLTVV.